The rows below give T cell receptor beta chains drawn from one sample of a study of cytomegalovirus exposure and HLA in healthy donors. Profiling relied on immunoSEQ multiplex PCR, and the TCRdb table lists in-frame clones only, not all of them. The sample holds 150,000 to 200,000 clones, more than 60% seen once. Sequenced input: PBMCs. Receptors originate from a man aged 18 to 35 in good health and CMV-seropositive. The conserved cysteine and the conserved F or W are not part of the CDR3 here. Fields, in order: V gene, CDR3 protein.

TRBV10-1,ASSELSPTDTQY
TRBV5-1,ASSLGPGSGANVLT
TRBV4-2,ASSPGAYNGEQY
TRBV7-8,ASSLIRGAYNEQF
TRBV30,AWSVLTGASEQY
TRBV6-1,ASSAQGAGVNQPQH
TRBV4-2,ASSQDRGDNQPQH
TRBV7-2,ASSLTSGRTDTQY
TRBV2,ATEGQGVSGELF
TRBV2,ASRKTSGGGDEQF
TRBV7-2,ASSSSHGSSGKEQY
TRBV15,ATSRDPKPGYTQY
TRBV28,ASSYPQQPQH
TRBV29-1,SVVQGITEAF
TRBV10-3,AISDADTQY
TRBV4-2,ASSQDGDRDGYT
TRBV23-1,ASSQYVQRVRPYEQY
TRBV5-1,ASSLLYQGMNTEAF
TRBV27,ASSTRDRGREKLF
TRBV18,ASSPQTQEQF